This TCR beta chain derives from a study of a mutant IDH1 vaccine in newly diagnosed glioma. Overall study context: Visit V13 took place at week 47, and visit V12 happened at week 35.

Some clones are missing from TCRdb's copy, which holds only in-frame ones; the method was immunoSEQ multiplex PCR. The sample has about 83,000 clones, 70% to 90% seen once. This clone was counted a single time. What it recognizes is unknown. From germline, CDR1 is SGHRS and CDR2 YFSETQ. Trimming took off 0 bases at V and 4 bases at J, with 10 bases between the two ends. The CDR3 totals 14 residues. Time point in this sample: week 47, end of study. Each dose of the vaccine consisted of 300 ug of mutant IDH1 20-mer peptide, with topical imiquimod. In weeks 1, 3, 5, 7, 11, 15, 19 and 23, patients were vaccinated.

The chain is built from TRBV5-1 and TRBJ1-2; D remains unclear. This TCR was recovered from a man aged 40-55 years with glioma. This material consisted of PBMCs, taken from a glioma patient whose treatment included an IDH1 peptide vaccine. CDR3 residues: CASSLEWGSYGYTF. The CDR3 DNA reads as TGCGCCAGCAGCTTGGAGTGGGGATCCTATGGCTACACCTTC.